A single sample gave rise to the 21 T cell receptor beta chains below, sequenced in a study of shared clonotypes between healthy human individuals. TCRdb's copy holds only in-frame clones and misses some; the assay was immunoSEQ multiplex PCR. The data show 1,500,000 or so clones, with around 95% seen just once and approximately 1% held by the top ten. Sequencing was carried out using naive CD4+ T cells sorted from blood. Subset meaning: CD45RA+ positively selected. The receptors were sampled from a man aged 25 to 45 in good health.

The genes are TRBV19 and TRBJ2-7, with 9 positions matching TRBD2. Germline V gene data show CDR1 as LNHDA and CDR2 as SQIVND (reference sequence). Losses at the gene ends were 4 bases for V and 0 bases for J; bases not matched to a gene: 7. The CDR3 extends over 16 amino acids. The CDR3 nucleotides are TGTGCCAGTAGTACCCTAGCGGGGATGAGCTCCTACGAGCAGTACTTC. This translates into CASSTLAGMSSYEQYF.

V usage is TRBV19 and J usage is TRBJ2-3; no firm D call. The germline CDR1 and CDR2 sequences are LNHDA and SQIVND (reference sequence). The CDR3 length is 14 residues. Trimming pared 6 bases from V and 1 base from J, leaving 11 bases between. The CDR3: CASRNSDGTDTQYF. DNA of the CDR3: TGTGCCAGTAGAAATAGTGATGGCACAGATACGCAGTATTTT.

The chain joins TRBV18 to TRBJ1-3, with 7 bases fitting TRBD1. The J segment lost 0 bases and the V segment lost 3 bases, leaving 5 bases of the junction unmatched. From germline, CDR1 is KGHSH and CDR2 LQKENI. CDR3 length: 16 amino acids. Here the CDR3 DNA reads TGTGCCAGCTCACCCAACAGGGGCATCTCTGGAAACACCATATATTTT. This gives the protein CASSPNRGISGNTIYF.

This chain uses TRBV6-5 with TRBJ1-1; 8 nucleotides align to TRBD1. Trimming at V came to 2 bases and at J to 8 bases, leaving 4 bases not matched to a gene. The length of the CDR3 is 13 residues. The germline CDR1 and CDR2 sequences are MNHEY and SVGAGI. CDR3 sequence reads: CASSYRQGREAFF. In nucleotides, the CDR3 is TGTGCCAGCAGTTACCGACAGGGGAGGGAAGCTTTCTTT.

The V gene is TRBV5-1, the J gene TRBJ2-2; TRBD1 or TRBD2 may be the D gene (5 bases each). The CDR3 covers 15 residues. V dropped 4 bases and J dropped 6 bases, with 16 bases sitting between them. Germline V gene lookup returns CDR1 SGHRS and CDR2 YFSETQ. CDR3 in DNA: TGCGCCAGCAGCCCTTCGGCCGGGGCGGCCGGGGAGCTGTTTTTT. It encodes CASSPSAGAAGELFF.

The chain joins TRBV27 to TRBJ2-3, with 7 bases that match TRBD2. The CDR3 loop spans 19 amino acids. J gave up 4 bases and V 5 bases, and 21 bases lay outside the gene matches. Germline CDR1 is MNHEY and CDR2 is SMNVEV (reference sequence). In DNA, the CDR3 is TGTGCCAGCAGTCCCTATCGACTAGCCCGCCCATACCTGTCAGATACGCAGTATTTT. Encoded protein: CASSPYRLARPYLSDTQYF.

V is TRBV19 and J is TRBJ1-2; TRBD1 matches 7 bases. Trimming at V came to 3 bases and at J to 3 bases, leaving 4 bases not matched to a gene. Germline CDR1 reads LNHDA; CDR2 reads SQIVND (reference sequence). CDR3 length: 14 amino acids. The CDR3 is CASSIQGGDYGYTF. The CDR3 DNA sequence: TGTGCCAGTAGTATTCAAGGGGGCGACTATGGCTACACCTTC.

The chain employs TRBV7-2 and TRBJ2-6; D not resolved. CDR3 length equals 15 residues. Germline values: CDR1 SGHTA, CDR2 FQGNSA. The V gene lost 4 bases and the J gene lost 0 bases, with 7 bases spanning the gap. This chain's CDR3 is CASSSTFSGANVLTF. CDR3 sequence (DNA): TGTGCCAGCAGCTCCACCTTCTCTGGGGCCAACGTCCTGACTTTC.

About this clone: A junction end diverges from the germline sequence, so it may reflect a read error. This chain links TRBV10-3 with TRBJ2-7; 12 nucleotides align to TRBD2. The V gene's germline CDR1 is ENHRY and CDR2 SYGVKD. The CDR3 sequence is 14 residues long. CDR3 residues: CAIRSSGRAYEQYF. The CDR3 DNA reads TGTGCCATCAGGTCTAGCGGGAGGGCCTATGAGCAGTACTTC.

The gene calls are TRBV5-6 and TRBJ2-3; D unclear. The CDR3 is made up of 15 amino acids. V was cut by 0 bases and J by 2 bases, with 10 bases left in between. Germline CDR1 is SGHDT and CDR2 is YYEEEE. The CDR3 protein is CASSLGRRYTDTQYF. The CDR3 coding sequence is TGTGCCAGCAGCTTGGGCAGGCGATACACAGATACGCAGTATTTT.

The chain has TRBV13 and TRBJ2-1; 8 nucleotides agree with TRBD1. The length of the CDR3 is 13 residues. V dropped 5 bases and J dropped 8; count of bases not matched to a gene: 5. CDR1 and CDR2 (germline): PRHDT, FYEKMQ (reference sequence). CDR3: CASSRIQGDEQFF. CDR3 sequence (DNA): TGTGCCAGCAGCCGTATACAGGGGGATGAGCAGTTCTTC.

CDR3 nucleotide sequence: TGTGCCAGCAGCTTGGATCCGGGCCCACCTTACGAGCAGTACTTC. Translating gives CASSLDPGPPYEQYF. The V and J genes are TRBV5-5 and TRBJ2-7; D is uncertain. Germline CDR1 reads SGHKS; CDR2 reads YYEKEE (reference sequence). V lost 0 bases, J lost 4 bases, and 14 bases lay in between. The CDR3 loop spans 15 amino acids. Supplemented by reference TRBV5-5 and TRBJ2-7, the full variable domain reads DAGVTQSPTHLIKTRGQQVTLRCSPISGHKSVSWYQQVLGQGPQFIFQYYEKEERGRGNFPDRFSARQFPNYSSELNVNALLLGDSALYLCASSLDPGPPYEQYFGPGTRLTVT.

This chain links TRBV5-6 with TRBJ2-7; perhaps D is TRBD1 or TRBD2 (5 bases each). Between the trimmed V and J ends, which lost 3 bases and 3 bases, there was a span of 10 bases. Looked up from germline, CDR1 is SGHDT and CDR2 is YYEEEE. The CDR3 runs to 13 residues. CDR3 in amino acids: CASSSGPFYEQYF. CDR3 DNA: TGTGCCAGCAGCTCGGGACCTTTCTACGAGCAGTACTTC.

This clone was observed once. The rearrangement links TRBV10-3 to TRBJ2-3, with TRBD2 as a possible D gene (6 bases). Between the trimmed V and J ends, which lost 6 bases and 1 base, there was a span of 11 bases. Per the germline V gene, CDR1 is ENHRY and CDR2 is SYGVKD. The length of the CDR3 is 14 residues. CDR3 region: CAIRGTGGTDTQYF. The CDR3 DNA sequence: TGTGCCATCAGAGGGACTGGCGGCACAGATACGCAGTATTTT.

This chain joins TRBV19 and TRBJ2-1, with D possibly matching TRBD1 (6 bases). V gave up 8 bases and J gave up 7 bases, with 21 bases separating them. The CDR3 extends over 15 amino acids. Germline V gives CDR1 LNHDA, CDR2 SQIVND (reference sequence). The DNA for the CDR3 is TGTGCCAGTTCGAGCAGGGGAAGTGATTGGAATGAGCAGTTCTTC. Protein: CASSSRGSDWNEQFF.

Only one count was recorded for this clone. The chain uses TRBV11-2 and TRBJ2-7, with D tentatively TRBD2 (6 bases). In germline, CDR1 is SGHAT, CDR2 FQNNGV. Trimming shortened V by 1 base and J by 4 bases, and 17 bases separated the two germline ends. CDR3 length: 16 amino acids. CDR3 nucleotide sequence: TGTGCCAGCAGCTTAGTCGGCCGGGGGTCGTCTTACGAGCAGTACTTC. This translates into CASSLVGRGSSYEQYF.

In this sample, this clone turned up a few times. As DNA, the CDR3 is TGTGCCAGCAGTTCCCGACAGGGCCCGAGTCTTGTAACTGAAGCTTTCTTT. It specifies CASSSRQGPSLVTEAFF. The V and J genes are TRBV28 and TRBJ1-1; the match to TRBD1 covers 7 bases. J gave up 5 bases and V 4 bases, and 16 bases lay outside the gene matches. CDR1 and CDR2 (germline): MDHEN, SYDVKM. The CDR3 is 17 residues long.

V is TRBV19 and J is TRBJ2-1; TRBD2 is a possible D gene (5 bases). This CDR3 comprises 16 residues. Between the trimmed V and J ends, which lost 3 bases and 7 bases, there was a span of 19 bases. CDR1 is LNHDA, CDR2 SQIVND, per germline (reference sequence). CDR3 amino acids: CASSISDLTLQNEQFF. The CDR3 nucleotides are TGTGCCAGTAGTATTAGCGACTTAACACTCCAGAATGAGCAGTTCTTC.

This chain uses TRBV6-5 with TRBJ1-2; D perhaps matches TRBD1 (5 bases). V was pared by 4 bases and J by 7 bases, with 16 bases between. The CDR3 length is 14 residues. Germline CDR1 and CDR2: MNHEY and SVGAGI. In DNA form, the CDR3 reads TGTGCCAGCAGTTTGGCAGGGCCTGAGGTTGGCTACACCTTC. It translates to CASSLAGPEVGYTF.

The chain links TRBV5-1 to TRBJ1-2; D not resolved. Deletions cut 2 bases from V and 5 bases from J, with 13 bases between. CDR1 SGHRS and CDR2 YFSETQ come from the germline V gene. This CDR3 spans 14 amino acids. The CDR3, as DNA: TGCGCCAGCAGCTTATCGCATAACCTATATGGCTACACCTTC. This translates into CASSLSHNLYGYTF. Drawing the rest from reference TRBV5-1 and TRBJ1-2, the complete variable domain is KAGVTQTPRYLIKTRGQQVTLSCSPISGHRSVSWYQQTPGQGLQFLFEYFSETQRNKGNFPGRFSGRQFSNSRSEMNVSTLELGDSALYLCASSLSHNLYGYTFGSGTRLTVV.

In its sample, this clone was seen once. This sample includes further DNA sequences coding for the same CDR3. The chain employs TRBV5-4 and TRBJ1-4; D is ambiguous. V was clipped by 2 bases and J by 0 bases, with 8 bases between them. The CDR3 loop spans 15 amino acids. Germline-derived CDR1 and CDR2 are SGHNT and YYREEE (reference sequence). This chain's CDR3 is CASSFTAATNEKLFF. CDR3 DNA sequence: TGTGCCAGCAGCTTCACAGCTGCAACTAATGAAAAACTGTTTTTT.